The 2 T cell receptor beta chains given below trace back to one sample, sequenced in a study of shared clonotypes between healthy human individuals (TCRdb year 2020). The library was generated by the immunoSEQ multiplex PCR assay. Not all clones reach the TCRdb copy of this immuneACCESS table, which keeps in-frame sequences only. Checked studies attribute under half of the gap to unresolved V genes and leave the rest unexplained. In all, the sample holds roughly 680,000 clones, and 55% to 75% of those were seen once. The ten largest clonotypes hold approximately 1.8% of the sample. The specimen sequenced was memory CD4+ T cells sorted from blood. The cell subset or site label corresponds to: CD45RA-negative fraction. The receptors stem from a woman aged 25-40 years in good health.

The gene calls are TRBV6-6 and TRBJ1-2, with 7 bases matching TRBD1. CDR3 size: 14 residues. The V segment lost 6 bases and the J segment 8 bases; nucleotides outside the gene matches: 12. Germline V lookup: CDR1 MNHNY, CDR2 SVGAGI (reference sequence). The CDR3 nucleotides are TGTGCCAGCAGGACACAGGGGAAATTGAGGGGCTACACCTTC. It specifies CASRTQGKLRGYTF.

Ten or more counts support this clone. The chain recombines TRBV27 with TRBJ2-5; D gene unclear. With 10 bases removed from V and 2 bases from J, the gap between germline ends came to 14 bases. This CDR3 has 13 amino acids. CDR1 is MNHEY and CDR2 is SMNVEV in the germline V gene (reference sequence). CDR3 nucleotides: TGTGCCACACAAGCAAAGTGGCAAGAGACCCAGTACTTC. This gives the protein CATQAKWQETQYF.